The 19 T cell receptor beta chains below all came from one sample that was sequenced in a study of cytomegalovirus exposure and HLA in healthy donors. PCR primers comprised 60 Vbeta and 13 Jbeta primers. Sequenced by immunoSEQ multiplex PCR; TCRdb stores in-frame clones only, minus some. The sample lists about 130,000 clones, approximately 62% occurring once. Sequenced: PBMCs. The source of these receptors is a human donor in good health.

The sample holds one count of this clone. The V call is TRBV9, the J call TRBJ2-3, with D possibly TRBD1 on 6 matching bases. V lost 4 bases to trimming and J lost 2 bases, with 11 bases between them. There are 14 residues in the CDR3. In germline, CDR1 is SGDLS, CDR2 YYNGEE. CDR3 protein: CASSPGQLTDTQYF. CDR3 sequence (DNA): TGTGCCAGCAGCCCGGGACAACTCACAGATACGCAGTATTTT.

This clone was picked up a small number of times. The chain joins TRBV4-1 to TRBJ1-4; perhaps TRBD1 as D (5 bases). The CDR3 contains 14 residues. V lost 7 bases, J lost 10 bases, and 19 bases lay in between. Per germline, CDR1 MGHRA and CDR2 YSYEKL. The CDR3 DNA follows: TGCGCCAGCATGAAGGGGCCGTCCGGTGGAAAACTGTTTTTT. Translating gives CASMKGPSGGKLFF.

The genes are TRBV2 and TRBJ2-7; 9 nucleotides line up with TRBD2. The CDR3 is 14 amino acids. CDR1 and CDR2 (germline): SNHLY, FYNNEI. V dropped 2 bases and J dropped 6; count of bases not matched to a gene: 5. CDR3 sequence (DNA): TGTGCCAGCAGTGAAAACAGCGGGAGGCGCGAGCAGTACTTC. Translated, it gives CASSENSGRREQYF.

V gene TRBV11-3 combines with J gene TRBJ2-1; 8 bases are shared with TRBD2. The CDR3 consists of 17 residues. J was trimmed by 5 bases and V by 2 bases; bases with no gene match: 11. The germline V gene has CDR1 SGHNT and CDR2 YENEEA. The CDR3 spells CASSLPGGDLSNNEQFF. CDR3 nucleotides: TGTGCCAGCAGCTTACCGGGGGGGGACCTTTCGAACAATGAGCAGTTCTTC.

This chain uses TRBV19 with TRBJ1-4; D is possibly TRBD1 (5 bases). The V end lost 5 bases, the J end lost 0 bases, and 13 bases lay between the germline ends. Germline assignment: CDR1 LNHDA and CDR2 SQIVND (reference sequence). The CDR3 runs to 16 residues. This CDR3 is CASSFGQVATNEKLFF. CDR3 coding DNA: TGTGCCAGTAGTTTCGGACAAGTCGCAACTAATGAAAAACTGTTTTTT.

Only a few counts were recorded for this clone. The V call is TRBV27, the J call TRBJ2-2; D is perhaps TRBD2 (7 bases). This CDR3 has 16 residues. V shed 8 bases and J shed 4 bases, with 20 bases lying between them. The germline CDR1 and CDR2 sequences are MNHEY and SMNVEV (reference sequence). CDR3 DNA sequence: TGTGCCAGCCGGACGGGGGTGGGGGGGCCCACCGGGGAGCTGTTTTTT. Its translation: CASRTGVGGPTGELFF.

The chain has TRBV4-3 and TRBJ1-4; possible D gene TRBD1, 5 bases. Germline V gene lookup returns CDR1 LGHNA and CDR2 YSLEER. With 0 bases removed from V and 4 bases from J, the gap between germline ends came to 12 bases. This CDR3 has 16 amino acids. CDR3 nucleotide sequence: TGCGCCAGCAGCCAAGATAGGAGGGGAGTTAATGAAAAACTGTTTTTT. It is translated as CASSQDRRGVNEKLFF.

This chain connects TRBV9 to TRBJ2-7; 7 bases line up with TRBD1. There are 14 residues in the CDR3. Trimming at V came to 2 bases and at J to 2 bases, leaving 4 bases not matched to a gene. CDR1 SGDLS and CDR2 YYNGEE come from the germline V gene. The CDR3 reads CASSVGQDTYEQYF. The CDR3 DNA reads as TGTGCCAGCAGCGTCGGACAGGACACCTACGAGCAGTACTTC.

This chain joins TRBV11-3 and TRBJ1-2; TRBD1 is a possible D gene (5 bases). The CDR3 extends over 14 amino acids. The V gene's germline CDR1 is SGHNT and CDR2 YENEEA. With 5 bases removed from V and 2 bases from J, the gap between germline ends came to 12 bases. The CDR3 sequence: CASSPGGGNYGYTF. CDR3 nucleotides: TGTGCCAGCAGCCCAGGTGGGGGGAACTATGGCTACACCTTC.

The J gene is TRBJ2-7, the V gene TRBV2; no clear D. In germline, CDR1 is SNHLY, CDR2 FYNNEI. V lost 6 bases, J lost 4 bases, and 13 bases lay in between. The CDR3 consists of 13 residues. Here the CDR3 DNA reads TGTGCCAGCAGAGCTTCCGGGTTTTACGAGCAGTACTTC. Translated, it gives CASRASGFYEQYF.

This clone was observed once. The J gene is TRBJ1-6, the V gene TRBV7-2; D might be TRBD1 (6 bases). In germline, CDR1 is SGHTA, CDR2 FQGNSA. Trimming cost V 1 base and J 7 bases, with 11 bases left between them. The CDR3 runs to 15 residues. CDR3 loop: CASSLEQGWNSPLHF. The CDR3 bases are TGTGCCAGCAGCTTAGAACAGGGCTGGAATTCACCCCTCCACTTT.

The chain combines TRBV11-2 with TRBJ2-5, with 14 bases identical to TRBD2. Germline V gene lookup returns CDR1 SGHAT and CDR2 FQNNGV. Trimming took 0 bases from V and 3 from J; bases not matched to a gene: 9. The length of the CDR3 is 19 residues. The CDR3 region is CASSLDWGLAGEKEETQYF. CDR3 coding DNA: TGTGCCAGCAGCTTAGACTGGGGACTAGCGGGAGAGAAGGAAGAGACCCAGTACTTC. The whole variable domain, remainder taken from reference TRBV11-2 and TRBJ2-5, is EAGVAQSPRYKIIEKRQSVAFWCNPISGHATLYWYQQILGQGPKLLIQFQNNGVVDDSQLPKDRFSAERLKGVDSTLKIQPAKLEDSAVYLCASSLDWGLAGEKEETQYFGPGTRLLVL.

The chain is built from TRBV28 and TRBJ1-4; D call uncertain. This CDR3 region has 14 residues. V was trimmed by 3 bases and J by 7 bases, leaving 12 bases between them. The germline V gene has CDR1 MDHEN and CDR2 SYDVKM. CDR3 loop: CASSFGGSREKLFF. The CDR3 nucleotides are TGTGCCAGCAGTTTCGGCGGGTCTCGTGAAAAACTGTTTTTT.

The V gene is TRBV28, the J gene TRBJ2-2; 8 bases fit TRBD2. With 3 bases clipped from V and 6 bases from J, the junction kept 9 bases outside the gene matches. Germline lookup yields CDR1 MDHEN and CDR2 SYDVKM. The CDR3 has 16 amino acids. CDR3 loop: CASSLTAGEGPGELFF. CDR3 DNA: TGTGCCAGCAGTTTGACAGCGGGAGAGGGGCCCGGGGAGCTGTTTTTT.

The genes are TRBV9 and TRBJ2-1; 10 bases map to TRBD2. Trimming cost V 4 bases and J 2 bases; bases outside gene matches: 12. CDR1 and CDR2 (germline): SGDLS, YYNGEE. The CDR3 totals 18 residues. This CDR3 reads CASSRYGRTSGAYNEQFF. CDR3 DNA sequence: TGTGCCAGCAGCCGATATGGGAGGACTAGCGGAGCCTACAATGAGCAGTTCTTC.

This chain links TRBV19 with TRBJ2-7; 11 bases agree with TRBD2. There are 15 residues in the CDR3. Trimming at V came to 1 base and at J to 5 bases, leaving 4 bases not matched to a gene. Looked up from germline, CDR1 is LNHDA and CDR2 is SQIVND (reference sequence). Here the CDR3 reads CASSIGETSGNEQYF. DNA of the CDR3: TGTGCCAGTAGTATAGGTGAGACTAGCGGGAACGAGCAGTACTTC.

CDR3 amino acids: CASSQTRGVYYGYTF. In DNA, the CDR3 is TGTGCCAGCAGCCAGACCAGGGGCGTTTACTATGGCTACACCTTC. V gene TRBV27 combines with J gene TRBJ1-2, with D perhaps TRBD1 (6 bases). There are 15 residues in the CDR3. From germline, CDR1 is MNHEY and CDR2 SMNVEV (reference sequence). Trimming left V 6 bases short and J 3 bases short, with 17 bases between.

This clone turned up a few times. The V gene is TRBV7-6, the J gene TRBJ1-4; TRBD1 might be the D (5 bases). This CDR3 is 15 amino acids long. Germline V gives CDR1 SGHVS, CDR2 FNYEAQ. V lost 5 bases and J 3 bases, leaving 13 bases between the germline ends. CDR3 in amino acids: CASSLLGGANEKLFF. The CDR3, as DNA: TGTGCCAGCAGCCTCCTCGGGGGGGCTAATGAAAAACTGTTTTTT.

The chain links TRBV19 to TRBJ2-2; 7 bases match TRBD2. Germline-derived CDR1 and CDR2 are LNHDA and SQIVND (reference sequence). The junction had 12 bases not matched to a gene; V was cut back by 5 bases and J by 3 bases. The CDR3 contains 17 residues. The CDR3 nucleotides read TGTGCCAGTAGTCCCACGACGGGGGGAGGATACACCGGGGAGCTGTTTTTT. Translating gives CASSPTTGGGYTGELFF.